Each of the 20 T cell receptor beta chains below was sequenced from the same sample in a study of PD-L1 blockade in urothelial cancer. Libraries were prepared by immunoSEQ multiplex PCR; TCRdb keeps only in-frame clonotypes and omits some of them. The profile shows approximately 51,000 clones, about 82% of them singletons. The time point here: pretreatment peripheral blood. The material was PBMCs, obtained around atezolizumab (anti-PD-L1) treatment. Receptor source: a man aged 55-75 years with urothelial cancer.

This clone was detected only once. The chain combines TRBV30 with TRBJ1-4; D uncertain. CDR3 length: 12 amino acids. Trimming shortened V by 0 bases and J by 8 bases, and 7 bases separated the two germline ends. Per the germline V gene, CDR1 is GTSNPN and CDR2 is SVGIG (reference sequence). The CDR3 protein is CAWSVSGEKLFF. In DNA, the CDR3 is TGTGCCTGGAGTGTATCCGGGGAAAAACTGTTTTTT.

V usage is TRBV5-8 and J usage is TRBJ2-7, with 14 bases lining up with TRBD2. Germline V CDR1 and CDR2: SGHTS, YDEGEE. This CDR3 comprises 16 residues. Trimming at V came to 4 bases and at J to 6 bases, leaving 9 bases not matched to a gene. CDR3 sequence (DNA): TGTGCCAGCAGCCCACGTACGACTAGCGGGAGGGTCGAGCAGTACTTC. As protein: CASSPRTTSGRVEQYF.

V is TRBV29-1 and J is TRBJ1-2; D is undetermined. Trimming removed 4 bases at V and 8 bases at J, with 14 bases between. Germline V gene sequence: CDR1 SQVTM, CDR2 ANQGSEA. This CDR3 spans 12 amino acids. The CDR3 sequence: CSVGPGTKGYTF. As DNA, the CDR3 is TGCAGCGTTGGGCCAGGCACAAAAGGCTACACCTTC. The variable domain in full, with the rest retrieved from reference TRBV29-1 and TRBJ1-2, is SAVISQKPSRDICQRGTSLTIQCQVDSQVTMMFWYRQQPGQSLTLIATANQGSEATYESGFVIDKFPISRPNLTFSTLTVSNMSPEDSSIYLCSVGPGTKGYTFGSGTRLTVV.

The V gene is TRBV5-1, the J gene TRBJ2-7; TRBD1 matches at 8 bases. Germline-derived CDR1 and CDR2 are SGHRS and YFSETQ. The CDR3 is 15 residues long. Unmatched junction bases numbered 7, after V lost 0 bases and J lost 5 bases. The CDR3 DNA follows: TGCGCCAGCAGCTTGGCCGGAGGACAGGGCCACGAGCAGTACTTC. Protein: CASSLAGGQGHEQYF.

The table lists this clone with a count of one. The V and J genes are TRBV5-1 and TRBJ2-7; tentative D call: TRBD1 (5 bases). CDR3 size: 15 residues. Per the germline V gene, CDR1 is SGHRS and CDR2 is YFSETQ. Trimming shortened V by 1 base and J by 6 bases, and 17 bases separated the two germline ends. The CDR3 nucleotides are TGCGCCAGCAGCTTGTCAGGACAAAGTGAAGGCGAGCAGTACTTC. Translating it yields CASSLSGQSEGEQYF.

This chain links TRBV13 with TRBJ1-2; 10 positions match TRBD1. Germline values: CDR1 PRHDT, CDR2 FYEKMQ (reference sequence). The CDR3 is made up of 15 amino acids. Unmatched junction bases numbered 4, after V lost 4 bases and J lost 2 bases. CDR3 DNA: TGTGCCAGCAGCTCCGACAGGGGGCTAAACTATGGCTACACCTTC. Protein sequence: CASSSDRGLNYGYTF.

J is TRBJ2-7 and V is TRBV5-1; perhaps TRBD1 as D (6 bases). The CDR3 is 15 residues long. Germline V gene lookup returns CDR1 SGHRS and CDR2 YFSETQ. V was trimmed by 1 base and J by 7 bases, leaving 18 bases between them. DNA for the CDR3: TGCGCCAGCAGCTTGACAGCGGCGTTTAGGGGGGAGCAGTACTTC. It codes for CASSLTAAFRGEQYF.

The sample holds one count of this clone. The gene calls are TRBV20-1 and TRBJ1-1; D not certain. The germline CDR1 and CDR2 sequences are DFQATT and SNEGSKA (reference sequence). CDR3 size: 11 residues. This CDR3 reads CSGESPTEAFF. In DNA form, the CDR3 reads TGCAGCGGAGAAAGCCCCACTGAAGCTTTCTTT.

The chain recombines TRBV19 with TRBJ2-2; 7 nucleotides match TRBD2. Trimming removed 4 bases from V and 6 bases from J; junction bases left unmatched: 14. The germline CDR1 and CDR2 sequences are LNHDA and SQIVND (reference sequence). CDR3 length equals 17 residues. CDR3 residues: CASSNPGLVLFPGELFF. CDR3 sequence (DNA): TGTGCCAGTAGTAACCCAGGACTAGTTTTATTCCCCGGGGAGCTGTTTTTT.

The rearrangement links TRBV13 to TRBJ2-5; D perhaps matches TRBD1 (6 bases). The CDR3 is 16 amino acids. Trimming left V 5 bases short and J 5 bases short, with 21 bases between. Germline V gene data show CDR1 as PRHDT and CDR2 as FYEKMQ (reference sequence). This CDR3 is CASSRVRGGTSETQYF. The CDR3 DNA sequence: TGTGCCAGCAGCCGGGTGAGAGGGGGAACTTCGGAGACCCAGTACTTC.

This chain connects TRBV27 to TRBJ1-2, with D unclear. Germline V gene data show CDR1 as MNHEY and CDR2 as SMNVEV (reference sequence). Deletions cut 6 bases from V and 2 bases from J, with 10 bases between. CDR3 length: 13 residues. CDR3 coding DNA: TGTGCCAGCAGCCTGACTGGGAACTATGGCTACACCTTC. This codes for CASSLTGNYGYTF.

V and J are TRBV9 and TRBJ2-7; 7 nucleotides line up with TRBD2. The CDR3 consists of 15 residues. Germline CDR1 and CDR2: SGDLS and YYNGEE. V dropped 0 bases and J dropped 2; count of bases not matched to a gene: 5. CDR3 loop: CASSVAPSGPYEQYF. The CDR3 DNA reads TGTGCCAGCAGCGTAGCTCCTAGCGGCCCCTACGAGCAGTACTTC.

The chain carries TRBV6-5 and TRBJ2-7, with D possibly TRBD1 on 6 matching bases. V gave up 2 bases and J gave up 6 bases, with 14 bases separating them. Per germline, CDR1 MNHEY and CDR2 SVGAGI. CDR3 length: 14 amino acids. Here the CDR3 reads CASSYNRETSEQYF. CDR3 nucleotide sequence: TGTGCCAGCAGTTACAACAGGGAAACCTCCGAGCAGTACTTC.

V and J are TRBV27 and TRBJ2-7; D gene unclear. Looked up from germline, CDR1 is MNHEY and CDR2 is SMNVEV (reference sequence). Between the trimmed V and J ends, which lost 3 bases and 0 bases, there was a span of 15 bases. The CDR3 has 16 amino acids. The CDR3, as DNA: TGTGCCAGCAGTTTTCAATCAGGAAGTCTCTCCTACGAGCAGTACTTC. Encoded protein: CASSFQSGSLSYEQYF.

V and J are TRBV29-1 and TRBJ2-1, with a weak D call TRBD2 (7 bases). CDR3 length: 14 amino acids. Germline values: CDR1 SQVTM, CDR2 ANQGSEA. This CDR3 is CGGRVAGTSSEQFF. The CDR3 DNA follows: TGCGGAGGGAGGGTAGCTGGGACATCAAGTGAGCAGTTCTTC.

The V and J genes are TRBV6-1 and TRBJ2-2, with D possibly matching TRBD2 (7 bases). Germline V gene lookup returns CDR1 MNHNS and CDR2 SASEGT. V lost 8 bases and J 4 bases, leaving 14 bases between the germline ends. The CDR3 length is 14 residues. The CDR3: CASRRGAGTGELFF. CDR3 sequence (DNA): TGTGCCAGCCGTCGGGGGGCTGGCACCGGGGAGCTGTTTTTT.

The rearrangement uses TRBV6-5 and TRBJ2-1, with 10 bases that match TRBD2. The CDR3 sequence is 15 residues long. The germline V gene has CDR1 MNHEY and CDR2 SVGAGI. With 8 bases clipped from V and 7 bases from J, the junction kept 11 bases outside the gene matches. CDR3 sequence reads: CASGYLAGVPNEQFF. The CDR3 region has the DNA TGTGCCAGCGGATATCTAGCGGGAGTCCCTAATGAGCAGTTCTTC.

The genes are TRBV2 and TRBJ2-7, with 8 bases aligning to TRBD1. V gave up 4 bases and J gave up 9 bases; unmatched junction bases: 8. The CDR3 is made up of 13 amino acids. Germline CDR1 and CDR2: SNHLY and FYNNEI. This CDR3 is CASSGGQGARQYF. The CDR3 DNA sequence: TGTGCCAGCAGTGGGGGGCAGGGGGCACGGCAGTACTTC.

This clone was observed a single time. The rearrangement links TRBV11-2 to TRBJ1-2, with D perhaps matching TRBD1 (6 bases). The V gene's germline CDR1 is SGHAT and CDR2 FQNNGV. Trimming pared 5 bases from V and 8 bases from J, leaving 18 bases between. This CDR3 region has 14 residues. The CDR3 coding sequence is TGTGCCAGCAGCGAAAATACAGGGACGAGAGGCTACACCTTC. Its protein is CASSENTGTRGYTF. The full variable domain, completed using reference TRBV11-2 and TRBJ1-2, is EAGVAQSPRYKIIEKRQSVAFWCNPISGHATLYWYQQILGQGPKLLIQFQNNGVVDDSQLPKDRFSAERLKGVDSTLKIQPAKLEDSAVYLCASSENTGTRGYTFGSGTRLTVV.

This clone has a single count. V gene TRBV18 combines with J gene TRBJ1-3; D might be TRBD1 (5 bases). Germline V lookup: CDR1 KGHSH, CDR2 LQKENI. V was cut by 1 base and J by 0 bases, with 19 bases left in between. The CDR3 consists of 19 residues. In DNA, the CDR3 is TGTGCCAGCTCACCACGGGTAGTCAGAGACAGCAACTCTGGAAACACCATATATTTT. This gives the protein CASSPRVVRDSNSGNTIYF.